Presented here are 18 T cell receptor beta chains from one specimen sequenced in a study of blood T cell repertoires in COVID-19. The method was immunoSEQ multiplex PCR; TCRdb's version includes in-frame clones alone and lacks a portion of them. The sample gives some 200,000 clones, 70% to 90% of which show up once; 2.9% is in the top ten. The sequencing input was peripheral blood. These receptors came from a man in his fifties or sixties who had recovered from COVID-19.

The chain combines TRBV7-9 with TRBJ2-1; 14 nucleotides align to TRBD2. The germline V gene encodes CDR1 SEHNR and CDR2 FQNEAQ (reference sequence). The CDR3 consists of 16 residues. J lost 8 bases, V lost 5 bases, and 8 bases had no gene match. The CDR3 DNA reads TGTGCCAGCAGCCGTAGCGGGGGACTAGCGGGAGATGAGCAGTTCTTC. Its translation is CASSRSGGLAGDEQFF. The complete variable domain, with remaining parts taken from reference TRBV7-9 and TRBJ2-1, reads DTGVSQNPRHKITKRGQNVTFRCDPISEHNRLYWYRQTLGQGPEFLTYFQNEAQLEKSRLLSDRFSAERPKGSFSTLEIQRTEQGDSAMYLCASSRSGGLAGDEQFFGPGTRLTVL.

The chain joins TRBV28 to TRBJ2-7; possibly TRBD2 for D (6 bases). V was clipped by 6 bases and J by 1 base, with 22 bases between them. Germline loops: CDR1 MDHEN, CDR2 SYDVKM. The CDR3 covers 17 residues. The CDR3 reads CASRTRTRGKVSYEQYF. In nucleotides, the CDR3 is TGTGCCAGCAGAACCAGGACACGGGGGAAAGTTTCCTACGAGCAGTACTTC.

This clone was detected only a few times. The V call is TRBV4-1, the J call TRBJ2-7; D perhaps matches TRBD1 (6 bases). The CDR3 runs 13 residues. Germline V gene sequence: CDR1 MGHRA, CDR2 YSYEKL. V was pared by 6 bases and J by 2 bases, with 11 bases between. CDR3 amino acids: CASRPTGTYEQYF. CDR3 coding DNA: TGCGCCAGCAGACCCACAGGGACCTACGAGCAGTACTTC.

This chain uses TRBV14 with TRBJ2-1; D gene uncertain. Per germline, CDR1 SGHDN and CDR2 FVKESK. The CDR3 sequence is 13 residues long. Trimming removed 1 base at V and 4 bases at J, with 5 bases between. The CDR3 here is CASSQVVYNEQFF. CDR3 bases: TGTGCCAGCAGCCAAGTCGTATACAATGAGCAGTTCTTC.

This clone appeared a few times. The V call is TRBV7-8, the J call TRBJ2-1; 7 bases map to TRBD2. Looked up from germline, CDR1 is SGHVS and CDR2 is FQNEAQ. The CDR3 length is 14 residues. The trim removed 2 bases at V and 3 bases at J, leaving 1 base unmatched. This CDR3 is CASSLREGYNEQFF. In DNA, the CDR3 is TGTGCCAGCAGCTTAAGGGAGGGCTACAATGAGCAGTTCTTC.

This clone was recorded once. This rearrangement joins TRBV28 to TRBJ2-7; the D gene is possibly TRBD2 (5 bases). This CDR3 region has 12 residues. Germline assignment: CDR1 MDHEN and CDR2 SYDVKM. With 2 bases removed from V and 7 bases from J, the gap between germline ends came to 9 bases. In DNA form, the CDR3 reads TGTGCCAGCAGTTTAGCTAGCAGGGAGCAGTACTTC. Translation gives CASSLASREQYF. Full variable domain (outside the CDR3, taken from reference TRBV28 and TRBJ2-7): DVKVTQSSRYLVKRTGEKVFLECVQDMDHENMFWYRQDPGLGLRLIYFSYDVKMKEKGDIPEGYSVSREKKERFSLILESASTNQTSMYLCASSLASREQYFGPGTRLTVT.

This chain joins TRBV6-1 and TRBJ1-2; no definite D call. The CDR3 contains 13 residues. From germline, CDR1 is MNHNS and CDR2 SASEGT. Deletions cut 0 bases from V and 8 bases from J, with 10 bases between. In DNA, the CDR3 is TGTGCCAGCAGTGAAGCAGGACGGGAGGGCTACACCTTC. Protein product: CASSEAGREGYTF.

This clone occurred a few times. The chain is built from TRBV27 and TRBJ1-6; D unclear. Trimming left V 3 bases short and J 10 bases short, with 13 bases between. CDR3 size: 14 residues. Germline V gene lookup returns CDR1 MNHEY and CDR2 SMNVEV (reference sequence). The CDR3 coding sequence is TGTGCCAGCAGTTTGGGCAGGTCTTTATCACCCCTCCACTTT. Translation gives CASSLGRSLSPLHF.

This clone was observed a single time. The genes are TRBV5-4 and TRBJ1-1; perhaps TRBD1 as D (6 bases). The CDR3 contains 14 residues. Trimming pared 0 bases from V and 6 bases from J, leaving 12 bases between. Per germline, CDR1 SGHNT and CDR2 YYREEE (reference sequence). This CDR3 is CASSLVLGASEAFF. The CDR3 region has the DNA TGTGCCAGCAGCTTGGTCCTGGGGGCCTCTGAAGCTTTCTTT.

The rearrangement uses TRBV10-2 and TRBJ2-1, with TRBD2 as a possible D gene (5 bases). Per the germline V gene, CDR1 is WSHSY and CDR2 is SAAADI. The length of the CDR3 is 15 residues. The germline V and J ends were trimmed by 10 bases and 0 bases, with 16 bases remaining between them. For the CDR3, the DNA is TGCGCCACCGGCGGGCGTTTAGGCTCCTACAATGAGCAGTTCTTC. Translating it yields CATGGRLGSYNEQFF.

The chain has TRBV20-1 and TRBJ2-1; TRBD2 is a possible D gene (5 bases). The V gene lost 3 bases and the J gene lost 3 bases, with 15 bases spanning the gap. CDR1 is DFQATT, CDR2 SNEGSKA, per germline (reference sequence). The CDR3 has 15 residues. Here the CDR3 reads CSASSGLAGYNEQFF. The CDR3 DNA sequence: TGCAGTGCTAGTTCCGGGCTAGCTGGCTACAATGAGCAGTTCTTC.

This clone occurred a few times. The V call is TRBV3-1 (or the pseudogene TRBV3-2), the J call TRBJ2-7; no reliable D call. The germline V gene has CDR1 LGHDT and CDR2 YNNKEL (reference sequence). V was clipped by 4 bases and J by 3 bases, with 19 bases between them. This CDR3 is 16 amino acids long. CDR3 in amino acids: CASSLAGSANDYEQYF. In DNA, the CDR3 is TGTGCCAGCAGCCTCGCCGGGTCGGCGAACGACTACGAGCAGTACTTC.

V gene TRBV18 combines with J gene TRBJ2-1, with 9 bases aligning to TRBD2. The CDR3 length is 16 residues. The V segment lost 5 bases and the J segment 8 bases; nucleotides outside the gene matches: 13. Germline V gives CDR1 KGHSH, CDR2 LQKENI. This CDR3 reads CASSTRTSVKADEQFF. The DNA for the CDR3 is TGTGCCAGCTCAACGCGGACTAGCGTTAAAGCGGATGAGCAGTTCTTC.

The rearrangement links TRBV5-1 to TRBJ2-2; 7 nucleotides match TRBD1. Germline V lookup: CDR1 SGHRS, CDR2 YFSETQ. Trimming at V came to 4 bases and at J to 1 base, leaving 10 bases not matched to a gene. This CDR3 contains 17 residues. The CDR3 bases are TGCGCCAGCAGCCGTGATATGACAGGGTTGAACACCGGGGAGCTGTTTTTT. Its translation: CASSRDMTGLNTGELFF.

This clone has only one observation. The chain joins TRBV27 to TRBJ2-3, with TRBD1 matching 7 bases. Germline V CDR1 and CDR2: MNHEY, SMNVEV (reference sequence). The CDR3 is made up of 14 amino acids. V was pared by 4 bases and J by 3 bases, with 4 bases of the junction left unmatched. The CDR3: CASSYFRGTDTQYF. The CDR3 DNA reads TGTGCCAGCAGTTACTTCAGGGGGACAGATACGCAGTATTTT.

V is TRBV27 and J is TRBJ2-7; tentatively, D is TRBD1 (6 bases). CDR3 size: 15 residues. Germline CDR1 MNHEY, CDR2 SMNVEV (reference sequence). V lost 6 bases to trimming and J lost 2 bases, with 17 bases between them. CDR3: CASSMKPTGPYEQYF. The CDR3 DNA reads TGTGCCAGCAGCATGAAGCCTACAGGGCCCTACGAGCAGTACTTC.

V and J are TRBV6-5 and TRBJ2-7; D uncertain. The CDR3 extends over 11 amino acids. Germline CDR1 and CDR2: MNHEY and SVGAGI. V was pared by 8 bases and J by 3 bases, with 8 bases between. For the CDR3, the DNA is TGTGCCAGCTTGTCAGGCTACGAGCAGTACTTC. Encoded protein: CASLSGYEQYF.

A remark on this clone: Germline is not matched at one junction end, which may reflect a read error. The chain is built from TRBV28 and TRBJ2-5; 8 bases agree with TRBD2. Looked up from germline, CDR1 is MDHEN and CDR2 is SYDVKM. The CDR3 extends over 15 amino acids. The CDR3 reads CASSLDGRAQGTQYF. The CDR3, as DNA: TGTGCCAGCAGCCTAGACGGGAGGGCCCAAGGGACCCAGTACTTC.